This TCR beta chain was sequenced for a study of cytomegalovirus exposure and HLA in healthy donors. While the first cohort had 700 or so subjects, the donors belonged to the separate validation cohort of roughly 120 subjects. Turning to this clone: Its antigen is as yet unknown.

Study observations and caveats: Listed as cytomegalovirus-associated were about 160 TCR beta chains. Subsequent analysis of the approximately 130 validation repertoires found a tendency for first-cohort TCR clusters to co-occur.

Trimming cost V 0 bases and J 7 bases, with 9 bases left between them. From germline, CDR1 is MNHNS and CDR2 SASEGT. The CDR3 sequence is 13 residues long. TCRdb keeps only in-frame clones here, not all; method: immunoSEQ multiplex PCR. Counted here are 75,000 to 90,000 clones, 95% occurring once; the ten biggest clones make up approximately 0.69%. This receptor was obtained from a woman between 18 and 30 years old in good health and CMV-seronegative. The chain links TRBV6-1 to TRBJ1-1; D is uncertain. Input material: PBMCs. As DNA, the CDR3 is TGTGCCAGCAGTGAAGCTCGGTCGGTTGAAGCTTTCTTT. Residues: CASSEARSVEAFF.